These 11 T cell receptor beta chains came from one sample sequenced in a study of T-cell reconstitution after alpha-beta-depleted transplantation in children. It was with unique molecular identifiers that the TCRbeta library was prepared. TCRdb ran MiXCR on the PCR reads and lists one entry per CDR3 protein. The sample holds about 610,000 distinct CDR3 sequences; more than 9% are singletons and the top ten take about 4.3%. The sequencing here drew on PBMCs from the stem cell graft donor, taken from the stem cell graft. Source of these receptors: a human donor who donated a stem cell graft to a child with acute myeloid leukemia.

This clonotype has ten or more counts. The chain joins TRBV7-2 to TRBJ2-2, with 11 bases identical to TRBD2. The ends lost 4 bases at V and 4 bases at J; junction bases unmatched: 8. This CDR3 spans 17 amino acids. The V gene's germline CDR1 is SGHTA and CDR2 FQGNSA. The CDR3 nucleotides are TGTGCCAGCAGCTCAACGCTACTAGCGGGAGTCACCGGGGAGCTGTTTTTT. Translated: CASSSTLLAGVTGELFF.

The chain uses TRBV29-1 and TRBJ2-3; TRBD2 matches 14 bases. The CDR3 loop spans 15 amino acids. The trim removed 4 bases at V and 3 bases at J, leaving 3 bases unmatched. Germline CDR1 is SQVTM and CDR2 is ANQGSEA. The CDR3 nucleotides are TGCAGCGTTGGACTAGCGGGAGGGCCGACAGATACGCAGTATTTT. Its protein product is CSVGLAGGPTDTQYF.

This clonotype showed up many times. The chain carries TRBV12-3 or TRBV12-4 and TRBJ2-2; D may be TRBD2 (5 bases). CDR3 size: 14 residues. V lost 7 bases and J 5 bases, leaving 14 bases between the germline ends. The chain's CDR3 is CASKEGVRTGELFF. The DNA for the CDR3 is TGTGCCAGCAAAGAGGGAGTAAGGACCGGGGAGCTGTTTTTT.

This clonotype has more than one count but fewer than ten. The J gene is TRBJ1-6, the V gene TRBV7-2, with D tentatively TRBD1 (5 bases). This CDR3 is built from 16 residues. V was clipped by 2 bases and J by 9 bases, with 17 bases between them. Germline values: CDR1 SGHTA, CDR2 FQGNSA. The CDR3 loop is CASSLRTRGNGSPLHF. In DNA, the CDR3 is TGTGCCAGCAGCTTACGGACAAGGGGCAATGGTTCACCCCTCCACTTT.

This clonotype came up a few times. The chain uses TRBV15 and TRBJ2-3; possibly TRBD2 for D (5 bases). The germline V gene has CDR1 LNHNV and CDR2 YYDKDF (reference sequence). V lost 3 bases and J lost 0, with 13 bases in between. The CDR3 totals 16 residues. CDR3 nucleotide sequence: TGTGCCACCAGCAGCTCCGTTGGGAGTAGCACAGATACGCAGTATTTT. This codes for CATSSSVGSSTDTQYF.

The chain links TRBV29-1 to TRBJ2-3, with D maybe TRBD1 (7 bases). With 3 bases removed from V and 5 bases from J, the gap between germline ends came to 9 bases. The CDR3 covers 12 residues. Germline lookup yields CDR1 SQVTM and CDR2 ANQGSEA. The CDR3 nucleotides are TGCAGCGTTGACAGGGGGGAAGATACGCAGTATTTT. Its protein product is CSVDRGEDTQYF.

The rearrangement links TRBV5-5 to TRBJ2-7; D assignment may be TRBD1 or TRBD2 (7 bases each). V was trimmed by 0 bases and J by 6 bases, leaving 19 bases between them. The germline CDR1 and CDR2 sequences are SGHKS and YYEKEE (reference sequence). CDR3 length: 16 residues. CDR3 nucleotide sequence: TGTGCCAGCAGCTTGGTTAGGGGGGGACAGTTTGGCGAGCAGTACTTC. This codes for CASSLVRGGQFGEQYF.

Only a few counts were recorded for this clonotype. The V and J genes are TRBV20-1 and TRBJ1-2; TRBD1 might be the D (5 bases). CDR3 size: 15 residues. Per germline, CDR1 DFQATT and CDR2 SNEGSKA (reference sequence). V lost 0 bases and J 3 bases, leaving 14 bases between the germline ends. CDR3 DNA: TGCAGTGCTAGAGAGACCGGGACGGACTACTATGGCTACACCTTC. It translates to CSARETGTDYYGYTF.

This clonotype was observed at least ten times. The chain combines TRBV9 with TRBJ2-1, with D maybe TRBD1 (6 bases). Trimming cost V 2 bases and J 2 bases, with 14 bases left between them. CDR1 is SGDLS and CDR2 is YYNGEE in the germline V gene. The CDR3 length is 16 residues. The CDR3, as DNA: TGTGCCAGCAGCGTCACAGGGTTAGTAACCTACAATGAGCAGTTCTTC. It codes for CASSVTGLVTYNEQFF.

This chain connects TRBV5-1 to TRBJ1-3; unclear D gene. In germline, CDR1 is SGHRS, CDR2 YFSETQ. The length of the CDR3 is 15 residues. The germline V and J ends were trimmed by 4 bases and 0 bases, with 11 bases remaining between them. CDR3 nucleotides: TGCGCCAGCAGCACGGCGCAGAACTCTGGAAACACCATATATTTT. It yields the protein CASSTAQNSGNTIYF.

V usage is TRBV5-6 and J usage is TRBJ2-2; no definite D call. The germline CDR1 and CDR2 sequences are SGHDT and YYEEEE. The CDR3 has 12 residues. V shed 0 bases and J shed 9 bases, with 6 bases lying between them. The CDR3, as DNA: TGTGCCAGCAGCTTGGGGTTCCGGGAGCTGTTTTTT. Translating gives CASSLGFRELFF.